Listed below are T cell receptor beta chains from one sample, sequenced in a study of blood T cell repertoires in COVID-19. Produced via immunoSEQ multiplex PCR; TCRdb's table is partial and in-frame only. The table has 89,000 or so clones, about 89% seen once. The specimen sequenced was peripheral blood. The receptors were gathered from a man aged 45-65 years with COVID-19, enrolled during active disease. CDR3s include the opening cysteine and the closing phenylalanine or tryptophan. Each record gives: CDR3 DNA, CDR3 protein, J gene, clone size, D gene, V gene. A D gene is named only where the DNA matches it firmly. Size tells how often a clone was seen (once, few, many) or the class of an expanded clone, and some rows leave it out.

CDR3nt: TGTGCCAGCAGCTTGGGACAGGGAGTTAACTATGGCTACACCTTC
CDR3aa: CASSLGQGVNYGYTF
j_gene: TRBJ1-2
abundance: once
d_gene: TRBD1
v_gene: TRBV9

CDR3nt: TGCAGTGCTAGCGAGGTCTACGAGCAGTACTTC
CDR3aa: CSASEVYEQYF
j_gene: TRBJ2-7
abundance: .
d_gene: .
v_gene: TRBV20-1

CDR3nt: TGCGCCAGCAAACCCCACACCGCTAGCGGGGGGCTCCCAGATACGCAGTATTTT
CDR3aa: CASKPHTASGGLPDTQYF
j_gene: TRBJ2-3
abundance: .
d_gene: TRBD2
v_gene: TRBV5-1

CDR3nt: TGTGCCAGCAGCTTTTTCACAGGGGATAACTATGGCTACACCTTC
CDR3aa: CASSFFTGDNYGYTF
j_gene: TRBJ1-2
abundance: .
d_gene: TRBD1
v_gene: TRBV5-6

CDR3nt: TGTGCCAGTAGAAACAGGGGGTTAGGGACAGATACGCAGTATTTT
CDR3aa: CASRNRGLGTDTQYF
j_gene: TRBJ2-3
abundance: .
d_gene: TRBD1
v_gene: TRBV5-8

CDR3nt: TGTGCCACCAGCAGAGGAAAAGGGGGGGGCAATCAGCCCCAGCATTTT
CDR3aa: CATSRGKGGGNQPQHF
j_gene: TRBJ1-5
abundance: .
d_gene: .
v_gene: TRBV15

CDR3nt: TGTGCCAACGGACCAGATACAGGGAGCACAGATACGCAGTATTTT
CDR3aa: CANGPDTGSTDTQYF
j_gene: TRBJ2-3
abundance: .
d_gene: .
v_gene: TRBV21-1

CDR3nt: TGTGCCAGCAGTCAAGACGGAGGGACCCAGTACTTC
CDR3aa: CASSQDGGTQYF
j_gene: TRBJ2-5
abundance: .
d_gene: .
v_gene: TRBV12-3/TRBV12-4

CDR3nt: TGTGCCAGCAGTAACCGTAAAATAGCGGATAGCTCCTACAATGAGCAGTTCTTC
CDR3aa: CASSNRKIADSSYNEQFF
j_gene: TRBJ2-1
abundance: .
d_gene: .
v_gene: TRBV25-1

CDR3nt: TGTGCCAGTAGTATACCATTCAACACCGGGGAGCTGTTTTTT
CDR3aa: CASSIPFNTGELFF
j_gene: TRBJ2-2
abundance: .
d_gene: .
v_gene: TRBV19

CDR3nt: TGTGCCAGCAGAGCTCCGGGGAGCGGGGAGCTGTTTTTT
CDR3aa: CASRAPGSGELFF
j_gene: TRBJ2-2
abundance: .
d_gene: .
v_gene: TRBV6-4

CDR3nt: TGTGCCAGCAGCTCCCGAGAGGGACACGGCCGAGGCCATGAGCAGTTCTTC
CDR3aa: CASSSREGHGRGHEQFF
j_gene: TRBJ2-1
abundance: .
d_gene: .
v_gene: TRBV9

CDR3nt: TGTGCCAGCAGCTTAGGAGGCGGAGCGGAAAAACTGTTTTTT
CDR3aa: CASSLGGGAEKLFF
j_gene: TRBJ1-4
abundance: few
d_gene: .
v_gene: TRBV11-2

CDR3nt: TGTGCCAGTAGTGTAAAAAGGACACTAAACAATGAGCAGTTCTTC
CDR3aa: CASSVKRTLNNEQFF
j_gene: TRBJ2-1
abundance: .
d_gene: .
v_gene: TRBV19

CDR3nt: TGTGCCTGGAATACGGGGGGATACGAGCAGTACTTC
CDR3aa: CAWNTGGYEQYF
j_gene: TRBJ2-7
abundance: .
d_gene: TRBD2
v_gene: TRBV30

CDR3nt: TGTGCCAGCAGCCAAGATATGAGACTGGGGGAGCTGTTTTTT
CDR3aa: CASSQDMRLGELFF
j_gene: TRBJ2-2
abundance: .
d_gene: .
v_gene: TRBV3-1/TRBV3-2

CDR3nt: TGTGCCAGCAGTTACTCGACAGGGGCCACTGAAGCTTTCTTT
CDR3aa: CASSYSTGATEAFF
j_gene: TRBJ1-1
abundance: .
d_gene: TRBD1
v_gene: TRBV6-5

CDR3nt: TGTGCCAGCAGTTACTCAGAAACCGGGACAGAGAACTATGGCTACACCTTC
CDR3aa: CASSYSETGTENYGYTF
j_gene: TRBJ1-2
abundance: .
d_gene: TRBD1
v_gene: TRBV6-2/TRBV6-3

CDR3nt: TGTGCCTGGAGTCGTATAAATAGCAATCAGCCCCAGCATTTT
CDR3aa: CAWSRINSNQPQHF
j_gene: TRBJ1-5
abundance: .
d_gene: .
v_gene: TRBV30

CDR3nt: TGTGCCAGCAGCTTAGTTCTCTATGGAGGCTCTGGGGCCAACGTCCTGACTTTC
CDR3aa: CASSLVLYGGSGANVLTF
j_gene: TRBJ2-6
abundance: .
d_gene: .
v_gene: TRBV11-2

CDR3nt: TGTGCCAGCAGCGGCGGGGGGGGGCCCCACGAGCAGTACTTC
CDR3aa: CASSGGGGPHEQYF
j_gene: TRBJ2-7
abundance: .
d_gene: TRBD2
v_gene: TRBV9

CDR3nt: TGTGCCAGCAGATCCGGCGAGGGGACAGGGAGCTTGGTGGCCAATGAGGCTTTCTTT
CDR3aa: CASRSGEGTGSLVANEAFF
j_gene: TRBJ1-1
abundance: .
d_gene: TRBD1
v_gene: TRBV2

CDR3nt: TGTGCCAGCAGTGTCGGGGGGGATGAAAAACTGTTTTTT
CDR3aa: CASSVGGDEKLFF
j_gene: TRBJ1-4
abundance: .
d_gene: .
v_gene: TRBV28

CDR3nt: TGTGCCAGCAGCATTCGACAGCAGAACACCGGGGAGCTGTTTTTT
CDR3aa: CASSIRQQNTGELFF
j_gene: TRBJ2-2
abundance: .
d_gene: .
v_gene: TRBV9

CDR3nt: TGTGCCAGCAGCCAATACGGACATATCAATCAGCCCCAGCATTTT
CDR3aa: CASSQYGHINQPQHF
j_gene: TRBJ1-5
abundance: .
d_gene: .
v_gene: TRBV16

CDR3nt: TGTGCCAGCTCACCCATTTACCCAGGGGCGGACGAGCAGTACTTC
CDR3aa: CASSPIYPGADEQYF
j_gene: TRBJ2-7
abundance: .
d_gene: .
v_gene: TRBV18

CDR3nt: TGTGCCAGCAGCCAACTCCGCGGAGGCGGAAACTCCTACGAGCAGTACTTC
CDR3aa: CASSQLRGGGNSYEQYF
j_gene: TRBJ2-7
abundance: .
d_gene: .
v_gene: TRBV14

CDR3nt: TGCGCCAGCAGTGAGAGGACAGGGGGGGTCCACGAGCAGTACTTC
CDR3aa: CASSERTGGVHEQYF
j_gene: TRBJ2-7
abundance: .
d_gene: TRBD1
v_gene: TRBV10-1

CDR3nt: TGTGCCAGCAGCTTGGGGGGGACAGTTTCACCCCTCCACTTT
CDR3aa: CASSLGGTVSPLHF
j_gene: TRBJ1-6
abundance: .
d_gene: TRBD1
v_gene: TRBV5-4

CDR3nt: TGTGCCATCAACCTAGCGGGCCCCACAGATACGCAGTATTTT
CDR3aa: CAINLAGPTDTQYF
j_gene: TRBJ2-3
abundance: .
d_gene: TRBD2
v_gene: TRBV10-3

CDR3nt: TGCAGCGTGGCAGACCCTCAGGGGGCGTATTATGGCTACACCTTC
CDR3aa: CSVADPQGAYYGYTF
j_gene: TRBJ1-2
abundance: .
d_gene: TRBD1
v_gene: TRBV29-1

CDR3nt: TGTGCCAGCAGCTTAGGGGACTACCTATCCTACGAGCAGTACTTC
CDR3aa: CASSLGDYLSYEQYF
j_gene: TRBJ2-7
abundance: .
d_gene: TRBD2
v_gene: TRBV11-2

CDR3nt: TGCGCCAGCAGCCTGGGGACTAGCGGGGAACAGTTCTTC
CDR3aa: CASSLGTSGEQFF
j_gene: TRBJ2-1
abundance: .
d_gene: TRBD2
v_gene: TRBV5-1

CDR3nt: TGTGCCTGGAGCCACCGTCAGGTTCGAAGTGAAAAACTGTTTTTT
CDR3aa: CAWSHRQVRSEKLFF
j_gene: TRBJ1-4
abundance: .
d_gene: .
v_gene: TRBV30

CDR3nt: TGTGCCAGCAGTCACGATCGAACGTGGGGCGTTTCACCCCTCCACTTT
CDR3aa: CASSHDRTWGVSPLHF
j_gene: TRBJ1-6
abundance: once
d_gene: .
v_gene: TRBV2

CDR3nt: TGCGCCAGCAGCCAAGAACGGGAGCAAGAGACCCAGTACTTC
CDR3aa: CASSQEREQETQYF
j_gene: TRBJ2-5
abundance: .
d_gene: .
v_gene: TRBV4-1

CDR3nt: TGCGCCAGCAGCTTCTTTACTAGCGGGACCTCGAACACCGGGGAGCTGTTTTTT
CDR3aa: CASSFFTSGTSNTGELFF
j_gene: TRBJ2-2
abundance: .
d_gene: TRBD2
v_gene: TRBV5-1

CDR3nt: TGTGCCAGTCGCCACTCAGGGTCGCAGTTCTTC
CDR3aa: CASRHSGSQFF
j_gene: TRBJ2-1
abundance: once
d_gene: .
v_gene: TRBV19

CDR3nt: TGTGCCAGCAGCTTAGGCGGACTAGCGGGGTCCACCGGGGAGCTGTTTTTT
CDR3aa: CASSLGGLAGSTGELFF
j_gene: TRBJ2-2
abundance: .
d_gene: TRBD2
v_gene: TRBV7-9

CDR3nt: TGTGCCAGCAGTTTTGAAAGGGGCTCTGGAAACACCATATATTTT
CDR3aa: CASSFERGSGNTIYF
j_gene: TRBJ1-3
abundance: .
d_gene: .
v_gene: TRBV6-5

CDR3nt: TGTGCCAGCAGCTCAAACACATACGACTATAATTCACCCCTCCACTTT
CDR3aa: CASSSNTYDYNSPLHF
j_gene: TRBJ1-6
abundance: once
d_gene: .
v_gene: TRBV7-9

CDR3nt: TGTGCCAGCAGCCGCGGACAGAACTATAATTCACCCCTCCACTTT
CDR3aa: CASSRGQNYNSPLHF
j_gene: TRBJ1-6
abundance: .
d_gene: .
v_gene: TRBV11-2

CDR3nt: TGTGCCAGCAGCTTTGTCGGTTCCTACAATGAGCAGTTCTTC
CDR3aa: CASSFVGSYNEQFF
j_gene: TRBJ2-1
abundance: once
d_gene: .
v_gene: TRBV7-9